This T cell receptor (beta chain) was sequenced for a study of T cells in Graves' hyperthyroidism and ophthalmopathy. Study as a whole: At initial diagnosis, before any treatment had begun, peripheral blood was obtained. Overall study results and limits: Most clonotypes expanded in the thyroid (above 0.001) were also present in blood.

In regard to this clonotype: Its matching antigen is unknown.

It was RNA transcripts that yielded the amplified TCR beta CDR3 regions. The HTBI primer set served for first-round RT-PCR of the TCR CDR3. One entry per CDR3 protein, called by TCRdb with MiXCR from the multiplex PCR reads. Of 250,000 to 300,000 distinct CDR3 sequences listed, about 13% are singletons. The J segment lost 4 bases and the V segment lost 3 bases, leaving 7 bases of the junction unmatched. CDR3 size: 14 residues. Germline CDR1 reads SQVTM; CDR2 reads ANQGSEA. It was uncontrolled infection, other autoimmune disease, pregnancy or lactation that excluded patients. Fresh 10 ml peripheral blood yielded PBMCs.

The chain combines TRBV29-1 with TRBJ2-5; 8 bases are shared with TRBD2. Source material: blood. The receptor was isolated from a woman in her thirties or forties with Graves' hyperthyroidism. CDR3 DNA sequence: TGCAGCGTTGATGAGCGGGAGTTGGGAGAGACCCAGTACTTC. Translated, it gives CSVDERELGETQYF.